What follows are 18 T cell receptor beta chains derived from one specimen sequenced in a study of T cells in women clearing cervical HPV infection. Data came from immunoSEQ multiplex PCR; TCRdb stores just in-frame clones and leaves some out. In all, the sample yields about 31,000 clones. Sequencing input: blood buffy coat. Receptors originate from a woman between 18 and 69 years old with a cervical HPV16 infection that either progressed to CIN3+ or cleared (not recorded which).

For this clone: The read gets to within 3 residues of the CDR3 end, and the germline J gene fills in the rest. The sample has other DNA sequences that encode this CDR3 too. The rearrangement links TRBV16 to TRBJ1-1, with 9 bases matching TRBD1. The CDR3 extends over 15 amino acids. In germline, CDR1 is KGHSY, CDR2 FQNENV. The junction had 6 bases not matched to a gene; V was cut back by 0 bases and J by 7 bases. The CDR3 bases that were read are TGTGCCAGCAGCCAATCGACAGGGGGAATGGGTGAA. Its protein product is CASSQSTGGMGE. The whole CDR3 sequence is CASSQSTGGMGEAFF.

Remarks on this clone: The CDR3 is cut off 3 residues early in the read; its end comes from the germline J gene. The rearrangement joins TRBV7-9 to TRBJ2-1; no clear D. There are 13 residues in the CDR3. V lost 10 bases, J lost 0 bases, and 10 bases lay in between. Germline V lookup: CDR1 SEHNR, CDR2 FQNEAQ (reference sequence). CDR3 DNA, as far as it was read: TGTGCCACAACGGTAAGCTCCTACAATGAG. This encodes CATTVSSYNE. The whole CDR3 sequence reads CATTVSSYNEQFF.

The covered CDR3 bases are TGTGCCACATCCCAACTAGCGGGGGGGCTCGGCAATGAG. Translating it yields CATSQLAGGLGNE. The CDR3 reads in full as CATSQLAGGLGNEQFF. V is TRBV19 and J is TRBJ2-1; 13 bases agree with TRBD2. The sequence runs out 3 residues before the end of the CDR3; the remainder is reconstructed from the germline J gene. Germline CDR1 is LNHDA and CDR2 is SQIVND (reference sequence). The CDR3 has 16 amino acids. With V trimmed by 10 bases and J by 6 bases, 12 bases remained unmatched.

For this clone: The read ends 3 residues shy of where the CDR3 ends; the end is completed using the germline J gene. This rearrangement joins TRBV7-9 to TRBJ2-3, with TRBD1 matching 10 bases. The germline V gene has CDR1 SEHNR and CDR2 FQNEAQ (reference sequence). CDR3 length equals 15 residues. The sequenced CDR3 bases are TGTGCCAGCAGCTTAGGGGGACAGGGGTATCAGCCG. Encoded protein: CASSLGGQGYQP. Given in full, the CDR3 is CASSLGGQGYQPQYF.

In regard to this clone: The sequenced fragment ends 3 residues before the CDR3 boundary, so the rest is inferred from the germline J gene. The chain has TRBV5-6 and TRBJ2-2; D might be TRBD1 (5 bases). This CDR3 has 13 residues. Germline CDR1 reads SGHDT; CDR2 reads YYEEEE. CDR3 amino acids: CASSLAGANVLFF. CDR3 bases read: TGTGCCAGCAGCTTGGCTGGGGCCAACGTG.

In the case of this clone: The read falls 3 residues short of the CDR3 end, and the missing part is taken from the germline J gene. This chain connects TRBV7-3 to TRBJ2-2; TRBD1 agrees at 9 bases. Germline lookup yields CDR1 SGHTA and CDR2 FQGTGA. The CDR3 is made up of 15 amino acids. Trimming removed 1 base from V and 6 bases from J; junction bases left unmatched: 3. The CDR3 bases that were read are TGTGCCAGCAGCTTAAAGGGACAGGGCGCCGGGGAG. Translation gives CASSLKGQGAGE. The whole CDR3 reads CASSLKGQGAGELFF.

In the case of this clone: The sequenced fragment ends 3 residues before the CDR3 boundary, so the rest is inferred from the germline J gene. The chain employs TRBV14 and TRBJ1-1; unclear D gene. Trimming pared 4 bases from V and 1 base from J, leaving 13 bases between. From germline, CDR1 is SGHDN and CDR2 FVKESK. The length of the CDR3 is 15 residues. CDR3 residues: CASSPIPTGNTEAFF. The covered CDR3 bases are TGTGCCAGCAGCCCCATCCCGACGGGGAACACTGAA.

This chain's CDR3 is CSARDGSGGRYEQFF. CDR3 DNA, as far as it was read: TGCAGTGCTAGAGATGGGAGCGGGGGGCGGTATGAG. V gene TRBV20-1 combines with J gene TRBJ2-1; 9 bases match TRBD2. The DNA ends 3 residues before the CDR3 does, and the rest of the CDR3 is filled in from the germline J gene. Germline-derived CDR1 and CDR2 are DFQATT and SNEGSKA (reference sequence). The CDR3 sequence is 15 residues long. V dropped 0 bases and J dropped 8; count of bases not matched to a gene: 8.

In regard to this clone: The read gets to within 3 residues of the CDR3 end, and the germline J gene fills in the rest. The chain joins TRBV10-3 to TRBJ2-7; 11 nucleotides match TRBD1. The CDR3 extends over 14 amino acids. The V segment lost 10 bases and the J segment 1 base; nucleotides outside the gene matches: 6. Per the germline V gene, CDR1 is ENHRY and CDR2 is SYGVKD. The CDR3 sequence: CATLRDRGSYEQYF. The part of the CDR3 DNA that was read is TGTGCCACACTGCGGGACAGGGGGTCCTACGAG.

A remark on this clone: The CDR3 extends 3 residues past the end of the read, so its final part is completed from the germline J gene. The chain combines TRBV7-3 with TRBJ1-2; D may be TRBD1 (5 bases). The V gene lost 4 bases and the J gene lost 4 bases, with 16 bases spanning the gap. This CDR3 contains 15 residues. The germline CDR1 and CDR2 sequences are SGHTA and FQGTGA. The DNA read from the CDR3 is TGTGCCAGCAGCTCCGTCCCGGGGGAAACCTATGGC. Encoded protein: CASSSVPGETYG. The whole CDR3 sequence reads CASSSVPGETYGYTF.

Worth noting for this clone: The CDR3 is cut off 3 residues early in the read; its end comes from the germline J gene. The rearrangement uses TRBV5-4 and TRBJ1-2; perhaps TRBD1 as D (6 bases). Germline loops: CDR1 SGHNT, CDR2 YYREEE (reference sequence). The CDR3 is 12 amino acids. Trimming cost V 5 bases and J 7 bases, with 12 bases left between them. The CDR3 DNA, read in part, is TGTGCCAGCAGAGGGGGGGGGCTTGGC. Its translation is CASRGGGLG. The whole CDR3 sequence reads CASRGGGLGYTF.

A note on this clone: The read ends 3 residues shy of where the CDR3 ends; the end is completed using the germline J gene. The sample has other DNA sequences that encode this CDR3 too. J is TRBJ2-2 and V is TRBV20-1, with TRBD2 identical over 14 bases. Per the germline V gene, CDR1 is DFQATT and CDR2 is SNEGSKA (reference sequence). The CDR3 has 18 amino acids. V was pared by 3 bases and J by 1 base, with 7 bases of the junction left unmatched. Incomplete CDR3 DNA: TGCAGTGCTAGGGGGGGGACTAGCGGGAGATTGAACACCGGGGAG. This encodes CSARGGTSGRLNTGE. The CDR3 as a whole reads CSARGGTSGRLNTGELFF.

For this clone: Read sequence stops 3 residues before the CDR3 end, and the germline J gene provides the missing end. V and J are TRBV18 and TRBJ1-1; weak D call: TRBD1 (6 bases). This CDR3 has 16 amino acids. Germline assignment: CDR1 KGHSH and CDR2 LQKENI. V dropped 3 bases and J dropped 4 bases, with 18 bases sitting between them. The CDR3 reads CASSPQRQVLGTEAFF. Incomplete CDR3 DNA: TGTGCCAGCTCACCCCAGAGACAGGTCTTAGGCACTGAA.

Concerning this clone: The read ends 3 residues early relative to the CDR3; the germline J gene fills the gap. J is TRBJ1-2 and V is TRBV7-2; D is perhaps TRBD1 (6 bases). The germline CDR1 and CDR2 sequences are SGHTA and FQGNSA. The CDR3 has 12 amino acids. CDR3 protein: CASSPWGQGYTF. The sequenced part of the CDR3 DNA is TGTGCCAGCAGCCCTTGGGGGCAAGGC.

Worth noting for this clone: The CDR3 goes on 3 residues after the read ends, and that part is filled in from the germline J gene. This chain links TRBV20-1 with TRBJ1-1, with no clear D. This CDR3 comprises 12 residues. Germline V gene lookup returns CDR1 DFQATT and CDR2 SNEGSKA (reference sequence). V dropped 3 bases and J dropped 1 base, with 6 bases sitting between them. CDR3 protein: CSASQSNTEAFF. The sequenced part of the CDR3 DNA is TGCAGTGCTAGTCAGTCGAACACTGAA.

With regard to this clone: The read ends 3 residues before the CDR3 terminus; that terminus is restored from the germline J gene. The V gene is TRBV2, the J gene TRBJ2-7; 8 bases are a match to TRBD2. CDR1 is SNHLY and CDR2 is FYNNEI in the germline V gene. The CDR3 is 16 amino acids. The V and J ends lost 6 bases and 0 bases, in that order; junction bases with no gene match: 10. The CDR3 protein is CASRALDGTSSYEQYF. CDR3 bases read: TGTGCCAGCAGGGCCCTCGATGGGACTAGCTCCTACGAG.

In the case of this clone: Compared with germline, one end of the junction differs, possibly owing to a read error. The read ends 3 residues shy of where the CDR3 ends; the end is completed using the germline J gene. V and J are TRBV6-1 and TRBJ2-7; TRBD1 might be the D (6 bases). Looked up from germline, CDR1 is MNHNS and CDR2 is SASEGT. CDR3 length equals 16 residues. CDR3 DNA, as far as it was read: TGTGCCAGCAGGGAAGCCCCACAGGGTTCAAGCTACGAG. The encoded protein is CASREAPQGSSYE. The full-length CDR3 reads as CASREAPQGSSYEQYF.

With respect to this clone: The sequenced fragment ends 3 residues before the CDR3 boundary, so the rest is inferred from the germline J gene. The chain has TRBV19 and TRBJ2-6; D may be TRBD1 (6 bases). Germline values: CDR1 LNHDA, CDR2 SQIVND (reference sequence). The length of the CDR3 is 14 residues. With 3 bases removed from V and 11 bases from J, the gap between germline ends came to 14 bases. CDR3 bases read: TGTGCCAGTAGTATCATGACAGGTCGTGACGTC. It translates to CASSIMTGRDV. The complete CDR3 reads CASSIMTGRDVLTF.